These T cell receptor beta chains were read from a single sample in a study of T cells after yellow fever vaccination. TCRdb re-analysed the 5' RACE reads in MiXCR, keeping a single row per CDR3 protein. This sample has 350,000 to 550,000 distinct CDR3 sequences, with around 20% found just once. The input for sequencing was PBMCs, taken before the yellow fever booster vaccination. Every receptor here comes from a man between 18 and 35 years old who received the YFV17D yellow fever vaccine. Both conserved end residues are part of each CDR3. The D gene is left open where the match is weak. Size is omitted from some rows. Given values are once, few, many or a class for expanded clones.

V	size	D	J	DNA	CDR3
TRBV5-1	few	TRBD1	TRBJ1-1	TGCGCCAGCAGCTTTACAGGGGAGAACACTGAAGCTTTCTTT	CASSFTGENTEAFF
TRBV5-1	many	-	TRBJ2-1	TGCGCCAGCAACAGCTACAATGAGCAGTTCTTC	CASNSYNEQFF
TRBV6-5	few	-	TRBJ1-5	TGTGCCAGCAGTACCCGGACGCAGGAGGCTTTAAATCAGCCCCAGCATTTT	CASSTRTQEALNQPQHF
TRBV12-3/TRBV12-4	-	-	TRBJ1-1	TGTGCCAGCAGTTTAGACGAGCAGGGGATTGGGACTGAAGCTTTCTTT	CASSLDEQGIGTEAFF
TRBV30	-	-	TRBJ1-1	TGTGCCTGGAGCCTAAAAGGGGATTCGAACACTGAAGCTTTCTTT	CAWSLKGDSNTEAFF
TRBV3-1	few	TRBD1	TRBJ2-5	TGTGCCAGCGGAGGACAGGGAAGCGAGACCCAGTACTTC	CASGGQGSETQYF
TRBV5-1	many	TRBD2	TRBJ2-3	TGCGCCAGCAGCCAAGGACTAGCGGGCACAGATACGCAGTATTTT	CASSQGLAGTDTQYF
TRBV6-1	-	TRBD1	TRBJ2-1	TGTGCCACCAGGGGACAGTCCTACAATGAGCAGTTCTTC	CATRGQSYNEQFF
TRBV6-2/TRBV6-3	-	TRBD1	TRBJ2-2	TGTGCCAGCAGTTACGTGGCAGGGGGCCAGAGCACCGGGGAGCTGTTTTTT	CASSYVAGGQSTGELFF
TRBV19	-	TRBD1	TRBJ2-4	TGTGCCAGTAGTATAGTAGGTGGGGGACAGGGGAGAAACATTCAGTACTTC	CASSIVGGGQGRNIQYF
TRBV5-1	-	TRBD1	TRBJ2-5	TGCGCCAGCAGCTGGACAGGGGGCGCAGTCCAAGAGACCCAGTACTTC	CASSWTGGAVQETQYF
TRBV7-3	many	TRBD1	TRBJ1-6	TGTGCCAGCAGTTCCGGGACAGCAAATTCACCCCTCCACTTT	CASSSGTANSPLHF
TRBV27	many	-	TRBJ2-3	TGTGCCAGCAGTCAATACCCCCTCACAGATACGCAGTATTTT	CASSQYPLTDTQYF
TRBV27	-	-	TRBJ1-2	TGTGCCAGCAGTCTAATGGGGCTACCACCCCTTGGCTACACCTTC	CASSLMGLPPLGYTF
TRBV6-2/TRBV6-3	-	TRBD2	TRBJ2-3	TGTGCCAGCAGTTTGCTACGGGGGGGCCTCGGAGATACGCAGTATTTT	CASSLLRGGLGDTQYF
TRBV29-1	-	TRBD1	TRBJ2-2	TGCAGCGTTGGGGGGACAGGGAACACCGGGGAGCTGTTTTTT	CSVGGTGNTGELFF
TRBV9	-	-	TRBJ1-2	TGTGCCAGCAGCGTAGCGCGCCATTGGGGGTATGGCTACACCTTC	CASSVARHWGYGYTF